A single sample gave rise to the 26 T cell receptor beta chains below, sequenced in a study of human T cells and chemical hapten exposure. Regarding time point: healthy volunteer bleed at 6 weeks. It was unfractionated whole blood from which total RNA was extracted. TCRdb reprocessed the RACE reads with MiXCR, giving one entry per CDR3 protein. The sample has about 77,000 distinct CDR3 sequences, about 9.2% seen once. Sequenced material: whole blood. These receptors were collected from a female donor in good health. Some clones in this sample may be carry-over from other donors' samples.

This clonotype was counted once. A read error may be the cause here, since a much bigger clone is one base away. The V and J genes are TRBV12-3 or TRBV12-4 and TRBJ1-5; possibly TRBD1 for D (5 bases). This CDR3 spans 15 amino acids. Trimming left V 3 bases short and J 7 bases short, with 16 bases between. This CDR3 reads CASSFVVEGTQPQHF. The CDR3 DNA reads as TGTGCCAGCAGTTTCGTCGTGGAAGGGACCCAGCCCCAGCATTTT.

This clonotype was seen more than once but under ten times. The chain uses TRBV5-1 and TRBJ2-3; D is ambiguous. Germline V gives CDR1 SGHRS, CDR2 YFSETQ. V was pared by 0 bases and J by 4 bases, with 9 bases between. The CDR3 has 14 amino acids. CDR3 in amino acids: CASSLGMEPDTQYF. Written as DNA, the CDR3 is TGCGCCAGCAGCTTGGGAATGGAACCAGATACGCAGTATTTT.

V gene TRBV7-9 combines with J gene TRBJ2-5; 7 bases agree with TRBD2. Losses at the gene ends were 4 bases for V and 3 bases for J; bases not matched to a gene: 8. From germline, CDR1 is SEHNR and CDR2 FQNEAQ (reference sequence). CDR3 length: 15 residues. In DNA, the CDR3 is TGTGCCAGCAGCTCCGGTTGGGGGGGTGAAGAGACCCAGTACTTC. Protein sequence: CASSSGWGGEETQYF.

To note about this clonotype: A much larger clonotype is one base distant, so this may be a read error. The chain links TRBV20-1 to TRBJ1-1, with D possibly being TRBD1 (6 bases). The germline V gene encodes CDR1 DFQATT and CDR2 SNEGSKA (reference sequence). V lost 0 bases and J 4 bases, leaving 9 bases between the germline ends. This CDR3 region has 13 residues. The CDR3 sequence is CSARDTRGTEAFF. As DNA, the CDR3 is TGCAGTGCTAGAGATACCAGGGGCACTGAAGCTTTCTTT.

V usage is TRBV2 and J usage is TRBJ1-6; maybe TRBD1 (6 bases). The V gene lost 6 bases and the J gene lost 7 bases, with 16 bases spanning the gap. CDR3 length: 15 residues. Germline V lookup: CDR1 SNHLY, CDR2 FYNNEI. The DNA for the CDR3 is TGTGCCAGCAGCGCCCAGGGGAGCGGCAATTCACCCCTCCACTTT. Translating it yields CASSAQGSGNSPLHF.

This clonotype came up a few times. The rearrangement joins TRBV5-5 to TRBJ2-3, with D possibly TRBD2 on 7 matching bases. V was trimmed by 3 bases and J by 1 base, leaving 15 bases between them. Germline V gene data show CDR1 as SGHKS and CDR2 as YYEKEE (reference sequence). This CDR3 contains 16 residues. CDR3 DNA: TGTGCCAGCAGCTACATCAGGGGAGGGGGCACAGATACGCAGTATTTT. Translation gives CASSYIRGGGTDTQYF. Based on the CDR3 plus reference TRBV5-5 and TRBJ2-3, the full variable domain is DAGVTQSPTHLIKTRGQQVTLRCSPISGHKSVSWYQQVLGQGPQFIFQYYEKEERGRGNFPDRFSARQFPNYSSELNVNALLLGDSALYLCASSYIRGGGTDTQYFGPGTRLTVL.

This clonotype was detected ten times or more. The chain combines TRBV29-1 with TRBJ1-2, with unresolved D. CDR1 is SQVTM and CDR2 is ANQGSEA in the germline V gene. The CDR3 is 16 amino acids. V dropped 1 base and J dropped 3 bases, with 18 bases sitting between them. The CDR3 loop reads CSVEGTADPSDYGYTF. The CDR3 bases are TGCAGCGTTGAAGGGACGGCCGACCCCTCGGACTATGGCTACACCTTC.

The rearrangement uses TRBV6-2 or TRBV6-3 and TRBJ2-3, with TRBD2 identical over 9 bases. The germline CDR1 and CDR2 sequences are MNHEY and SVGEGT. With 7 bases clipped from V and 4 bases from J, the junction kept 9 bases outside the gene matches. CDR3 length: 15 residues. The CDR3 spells CASIQGLAEADTQYF. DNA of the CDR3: TGTGCCAGCATCCAGGGACTAGCTGAGGCAGATACGCAGTATTTT.

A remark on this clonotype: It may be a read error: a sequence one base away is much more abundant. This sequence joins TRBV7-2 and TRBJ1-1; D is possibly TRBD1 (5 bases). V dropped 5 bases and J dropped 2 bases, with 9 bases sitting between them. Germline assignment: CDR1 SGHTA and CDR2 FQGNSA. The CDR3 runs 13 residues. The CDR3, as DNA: TGTACCAGCAGCCCACGGGGCAACACTGAAGCTTTCTTT. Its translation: CTSSPRGNTEAFF.

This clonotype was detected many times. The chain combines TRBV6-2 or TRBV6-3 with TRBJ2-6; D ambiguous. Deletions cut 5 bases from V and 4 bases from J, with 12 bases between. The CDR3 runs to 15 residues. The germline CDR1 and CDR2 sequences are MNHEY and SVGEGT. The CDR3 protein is CASSHQLDGANVLTF. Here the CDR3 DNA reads TGTGCCAGCAGTCACCAGTTGGACGGGGCCAACGTCCTGACTTTC.

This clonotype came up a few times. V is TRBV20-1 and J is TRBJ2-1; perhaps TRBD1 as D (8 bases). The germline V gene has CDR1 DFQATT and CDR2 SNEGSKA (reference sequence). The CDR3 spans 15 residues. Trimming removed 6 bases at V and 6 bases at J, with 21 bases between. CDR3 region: CSADGQGGLSNEQFF. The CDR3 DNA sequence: TGCAGTGCCGACGGACAGGGAGGGTTGTCCAATGAGCAGTTCTTC.

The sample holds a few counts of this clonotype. CDR3 sequence reads: CSGTRQGATDTGELFF. The CDR3 nucleotides are TGCAGCGGGACCAGACAGGGGGCGACGGACACCGGGGAGCTGTTTTTT. This chain connects TRBV29-1 to TRBJ2-2, with 10 bases lining up with TRBD1. Germline lookup yields CDR1 SQVTM and CDR2 ANQGSEA. The CDR3 is made up of 16 amino acids. V shed 7 bases and J 3 bases; nucleotides not matched to a gene: 11.

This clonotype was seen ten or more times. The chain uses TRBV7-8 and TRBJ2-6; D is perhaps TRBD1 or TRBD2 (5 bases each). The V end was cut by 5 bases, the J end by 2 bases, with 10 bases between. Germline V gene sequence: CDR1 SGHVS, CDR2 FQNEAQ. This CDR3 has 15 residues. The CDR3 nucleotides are TGTGCCAGCAGCGCCGGGGCTGCTGGGGCCAACGTCCTGACTTTC. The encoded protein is CASSAGAAGANVLTF.

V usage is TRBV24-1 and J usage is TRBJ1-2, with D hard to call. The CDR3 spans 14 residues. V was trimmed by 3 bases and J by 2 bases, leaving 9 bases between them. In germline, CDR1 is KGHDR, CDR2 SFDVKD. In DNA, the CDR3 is TGTGCCACCAGTGATGAGGGCCTAAACTATGGCTACACCTTC. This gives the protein CATSDEGLNYGYTF.

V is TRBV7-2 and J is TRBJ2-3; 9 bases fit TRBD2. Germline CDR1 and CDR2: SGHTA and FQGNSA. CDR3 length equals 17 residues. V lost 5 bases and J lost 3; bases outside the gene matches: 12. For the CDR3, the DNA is TGTGCCAGCAGCCCCCACGGGCGGGGGGGCCTAACAGATACGCAGTATTTT. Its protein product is CASSPHGRGGLTDTQYF.

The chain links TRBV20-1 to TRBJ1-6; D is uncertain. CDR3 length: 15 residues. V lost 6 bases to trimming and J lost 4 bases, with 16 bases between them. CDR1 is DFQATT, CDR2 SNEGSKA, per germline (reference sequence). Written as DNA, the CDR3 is TGCAGTGCCCCGGTTGGGGATGCGTATAATTCACCCCTCCACTTT. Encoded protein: CSAPVGDAYNSPLHF.

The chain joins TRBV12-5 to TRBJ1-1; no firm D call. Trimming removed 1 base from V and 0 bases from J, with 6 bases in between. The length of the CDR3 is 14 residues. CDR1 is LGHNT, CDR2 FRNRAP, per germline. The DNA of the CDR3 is TGTGCTAGTGGTTTGGGCATGATGAACACTGAAGCTTTCTTT. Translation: CASGLGMMNTEAFF. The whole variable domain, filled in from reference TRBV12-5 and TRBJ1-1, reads DARVTQTPRHKVTEMGQEVTMRCQPILGHNTVFWYRQTMMQGLELLAYFRNRAPLDDSGMPKDRFSAEMPDATLATLKIQPSEPRDSAVYFCASGLGMMNTEAFFGQGTRLTVV.

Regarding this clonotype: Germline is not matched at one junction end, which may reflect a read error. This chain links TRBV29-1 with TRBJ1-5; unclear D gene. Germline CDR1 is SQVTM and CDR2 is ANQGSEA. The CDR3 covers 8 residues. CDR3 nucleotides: TGCAGCGTTGAAGAGGGAGTCTTT. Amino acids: CSVEEGVF.

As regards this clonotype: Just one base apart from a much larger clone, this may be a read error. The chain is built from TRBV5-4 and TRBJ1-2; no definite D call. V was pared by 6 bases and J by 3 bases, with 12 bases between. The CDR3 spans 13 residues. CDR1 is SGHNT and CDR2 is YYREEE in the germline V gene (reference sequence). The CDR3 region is CASTTDADYGYTF. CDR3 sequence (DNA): TGTGCCAGCACCACGGACGCTGACTATGGCTACACCTTC.

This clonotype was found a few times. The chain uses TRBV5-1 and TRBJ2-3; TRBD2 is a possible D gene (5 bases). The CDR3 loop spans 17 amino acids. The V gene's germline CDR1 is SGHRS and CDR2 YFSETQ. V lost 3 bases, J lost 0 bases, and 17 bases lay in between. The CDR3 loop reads CASSSGGVPLSTDTQYF. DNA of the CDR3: TGCGCCAGCAGCTCCGGAGGTGTTCCCCTCAGCACAGATACGCAGTATTTT.

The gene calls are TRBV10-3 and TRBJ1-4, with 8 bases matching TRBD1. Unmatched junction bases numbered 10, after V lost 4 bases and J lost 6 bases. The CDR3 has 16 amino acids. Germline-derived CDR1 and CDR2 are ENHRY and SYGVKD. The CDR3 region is CAISARGQGGDEKLFF. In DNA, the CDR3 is TGTGCCATCAGTGCACGAGGACAGGGAGGGGATGAAAAACTGTTTTTT.

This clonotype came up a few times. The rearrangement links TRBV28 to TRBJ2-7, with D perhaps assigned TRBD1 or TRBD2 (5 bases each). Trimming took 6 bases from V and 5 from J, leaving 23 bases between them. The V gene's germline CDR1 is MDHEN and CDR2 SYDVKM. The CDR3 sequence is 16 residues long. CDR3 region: CASSIGTRSELDEQYF. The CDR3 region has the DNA TGTGCCAGCAGCATAGGGACCCGGTCGGAGTTGGACGAGCAGTACTTC. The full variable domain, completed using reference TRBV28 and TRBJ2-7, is DVKVTQSSRYLVKRTGEKVFLECVQDMDHENMFWYRQDPGLGLRLIYFSYDVKMKEKGDIPEGYSVSREKKERFSLILESASTNQTSMYLCASSIGTRSELDEQYFGPGTRLTVT.

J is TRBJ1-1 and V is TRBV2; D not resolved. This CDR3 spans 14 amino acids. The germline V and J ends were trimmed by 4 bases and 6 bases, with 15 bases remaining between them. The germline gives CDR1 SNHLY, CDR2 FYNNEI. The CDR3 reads CASSADMARAEAFF. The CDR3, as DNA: TGTGCCAGCAGTGCAGACATGGCGAGGGCTGAAGCTTTCTTT. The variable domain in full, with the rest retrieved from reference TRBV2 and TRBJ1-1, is EPEVTQTPSHQVTQMGQEVILRCVPISNHLYFYWYRQILGQKVEFLVSFYNNEISEKSEIFDDQFSVERPDGSNFTLKIRSTKLEDSAMYFCASSADMARAEAFFGQGTRLTVV.

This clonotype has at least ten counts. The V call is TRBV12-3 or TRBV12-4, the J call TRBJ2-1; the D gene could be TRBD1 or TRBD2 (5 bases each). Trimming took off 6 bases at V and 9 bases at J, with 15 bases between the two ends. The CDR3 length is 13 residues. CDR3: CASSLQGATEQFF. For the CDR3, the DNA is TGTGCCAGCAGCCTTCAGGGAGCTACTGAGCAGTTCTTC.

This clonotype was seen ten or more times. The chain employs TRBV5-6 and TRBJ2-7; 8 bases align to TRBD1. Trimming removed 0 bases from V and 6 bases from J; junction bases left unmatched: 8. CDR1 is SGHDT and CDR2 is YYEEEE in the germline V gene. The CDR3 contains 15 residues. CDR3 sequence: CASSLALRGPSEQYF. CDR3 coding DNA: TGTGCCAGCAGCTTGGCCCTCAGGGGGCCCTCCGAGCAGTACTTC.

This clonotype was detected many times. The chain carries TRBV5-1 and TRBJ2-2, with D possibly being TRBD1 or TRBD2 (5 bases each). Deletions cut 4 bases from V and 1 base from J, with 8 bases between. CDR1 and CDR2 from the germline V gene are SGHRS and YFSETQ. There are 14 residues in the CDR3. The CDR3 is CASSGTLNTGELFF. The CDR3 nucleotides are TGCGCCAGCAGCGGGACGTTGAACACCGGGGAGCTGTTTTTT.